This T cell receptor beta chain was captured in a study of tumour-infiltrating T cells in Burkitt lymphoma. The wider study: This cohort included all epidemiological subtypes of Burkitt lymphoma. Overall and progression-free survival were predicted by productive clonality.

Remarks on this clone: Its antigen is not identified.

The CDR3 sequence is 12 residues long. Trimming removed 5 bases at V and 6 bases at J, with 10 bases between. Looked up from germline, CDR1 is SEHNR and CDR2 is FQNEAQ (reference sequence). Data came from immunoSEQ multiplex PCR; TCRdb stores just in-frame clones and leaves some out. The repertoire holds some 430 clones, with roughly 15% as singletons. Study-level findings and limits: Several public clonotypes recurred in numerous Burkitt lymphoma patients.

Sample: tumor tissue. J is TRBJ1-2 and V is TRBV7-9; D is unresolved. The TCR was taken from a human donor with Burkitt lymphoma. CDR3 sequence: CASSPDADGYTF. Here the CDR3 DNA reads TGTGCCAGCAGCCCCGACGCGGATGGCTACACCTTC.